This TCR beta chain was profiled in a study of blood T cells in healthy people across ages (dated by TCRdb to between 2014 and 2016). Context from the whole study: In model experiments, roughly one uniquely barcoded TCR beta cDNA molecule per two T cells was captured by template switching. To track age-related changes in TCR beta repertoire diversity, the study relied on deep sequencing normalized with unique cDNA molecular identifiers. Four age groups were formed from the donors: young (average approximately 15 years), middle-aged (just under 40), aged (approximately 60) and long-lived (around 80). To avoid experimental bias, donors of different ages were randomly spread across the sequencing lanes. Using the same blood draw, the study looked at two additional independent replicas of 1 million unique cDNA reads for two donors, one aged 18 to 30 and the other aged 80 or older.

Study-wide conclusions, independent of this receptor: The percentage of naive T cells measured by flow cytometry correlated strongly with observed TCR beta diversity. Observed TCR beta diversity per million T cells fell roughly linearly with age, and a significant reduction was already apparent by age around 40. The CMV infection status of donors was not known, potentially confounding age-related changes in expanded clonotypes. Estimates of total diversity based on one million sequenced T cells were regarded as lower bounds and as underestimates. Compared with the aged group, the long-lived group had more naive CD4+ T cells, fewer expanded clones and increased TCR diversity, a pattern suggesting age selection. Bulk unsorted PBMC profiling prevented conclusive comparison of naive and antigen-experienced compartments.

The library was produced with 5' RACE. The sample was run on an Illumina HiSeq 2500. The second PCR ran for about 6 to 12 cycles and used a J-beta primer mix along with a sample-barcoded 5' primer. A unique molecular identifier was introduced onto each TCR beta cDNA molecule by a template-switch 5' adaptor carrying 12 random nucleotides. Each sample yielded at least 3 million CDR3-containing paired-end reads. First-strand cDNA was synthesized from all RNA with the Mint cDNA synthesis kit, primed by a TRBC-specific oligonucleotide. All cDNA was treated with uracil-DNA glycosylase and then went through a first 18-cycle PCR with the universal primers M1SS and BC2_uni_R. From the authors' description of their analysis: For normalization, 1 million high-quality reads, each with a distinct molecular identifier, were randomly selected from each sample. Reads with shared molecular identifiers were discarded instead of being binned into consensus sequences. CDR3 identification, clonotype clustering and error correction used MiTCR with a Q25 quality threshold and the strictest error-elimination algorithm. A nonparametric unseen species model with Euler transformation was used to estimate lower-bound total TCR beta diversity. TCRdb cleaned the public reads at Q25 with fastp, built clones with MiXCR and kept in-frame beta chains. Entries are consolidated by CDR3 protein sequence, retaining the most common genes and DNA. The V and J calls were determined by TCRdb, not by the authors. Recorded for this sample are about 1.7 million distinct CDR3 sequences; 28% of them occurred a single time. About 7.7% of the sample is held by the ten biggest clonotypes.

Donors were around 37 systemically healthy Caucasian individuals from Russia aged roughly 6 to 95 years. Around 10 milliliters of peripheral blood were drawn from each donor into EDTA-treated Vacutainer tubes. Ficoll-Paque density-gradient centrifugation was used to isolate PBMCs, with at least 7 million obtained per sample. Trizol reagent was used to extract total RNA from PBMCs, with at least 6 micrograms per sample. For every donor, flow cytometry on a PBMC aliquot measured the percentage of naive CD45RAhigh/CD27high T cells. A note on this clonotype: The antigen it binds to is not known. The sample holds no much larger clone one base away, and base qualities are not on file.

The sequence was obtained from a woman aged 25 to 39 in good health. The sequencing input was blood.

The CDR3: CSAPGAGGYEQYF. The DNA sequence is given as TGCAGTGCACCTGGGGCAGGGGGTTACGAGCAGTACTTC. The V and J segments used are TRBV20-1 and TRBJ2-7; 7 of the junction bases match TRBD1. The V end gives up 6 bases and the J end 4 bases, leaving 9 bases in the junction not matched to a gene. The germline V gene (reference sequence) specifies DFQATT as CDR1 and SNEGSKA as CDR2. Its CDR3 holds 13 amino acids, cysteine through phenylalanine. Just the 39-base CDR3 DNA is kept, in frame starting at base 1.